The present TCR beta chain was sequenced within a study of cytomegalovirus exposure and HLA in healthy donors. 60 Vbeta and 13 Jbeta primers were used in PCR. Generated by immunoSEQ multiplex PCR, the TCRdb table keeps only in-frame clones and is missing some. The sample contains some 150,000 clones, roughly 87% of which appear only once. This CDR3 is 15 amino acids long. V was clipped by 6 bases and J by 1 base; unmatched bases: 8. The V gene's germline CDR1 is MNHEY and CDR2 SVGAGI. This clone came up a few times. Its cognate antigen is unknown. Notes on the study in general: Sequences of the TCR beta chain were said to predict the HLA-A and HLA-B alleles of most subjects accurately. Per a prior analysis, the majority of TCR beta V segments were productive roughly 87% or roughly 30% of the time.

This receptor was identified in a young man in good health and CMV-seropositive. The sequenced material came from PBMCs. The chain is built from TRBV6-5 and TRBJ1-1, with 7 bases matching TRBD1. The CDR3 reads CASSSDRVGNTEAFF. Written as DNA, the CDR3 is TGTGCCAGCAGCTCCGACAGGGTGGGGAACACTGAAGCTTTCTTT.